This entry is about one TCR beta chain. Its antigen remains unknown. The data derive from a study of cytomegalovirus exposure and HLA in healthy donors. Background on the study: Most genotyped donors, approximately 81% of more than 300, had Caucasian-associated genetic ancestry.

The PCR used 60 Vbeta and 13 Jbeta primers. Sequenced by immunoSEQ multiplex PCR; TCRdb stores in-frame clones only, minus some. The sample contains tens of thousands of clones, roughly two thirds of which appear only once. General observations from the study: Earlier analysis yielded a pattern in which most TCR beta V segments were productive about 87% or about 30% of the time.

The V gene lost 7 bases and the J gene lost 4 bases, with 13 bases spanning the gap. In germline, CDR1 is ENHRY, CDR2 SYGVKD. CDR3 size: 13 residues. Healthy bone marrow donors supplied every sample. The sample consisted of PBMCs. The chain is built from TRBV10-3 and TRBJ1-1; tentative D call: TRBD1 (5 bases). The sequence was collected from a male donor in good health and CMV-seropositive. The CDR3 region has the DNA TGTGCCATCATGGGGCTGAGTGGCACTGAAGCTTTCTTT. Encoded protein: CAIMGLSGTEAFF.